This T cell receptor beta chain derives from a study of blood T cell repertoires in COVID-19. As for the study in general: Both acute and convalescent COVID-19 samples were obtained from the United States, Italy and Spain. Sources were T cells, B-cell-depleted T cells, or PBMCs; the material itself was cDNA or gDNA.

Per the original methods: Nucleated cell counts were estimated from reference gene primer amplification. This table comes from immunoSEQ multiplex PCR, and its TCRdb copy is limited to in-frame clones, with some not included. V and J calls plus clone size are reproduced from that table; the DNA served to infer D and trimming. The table has about 150,000 clones, around 91% seen once. Per germline, CDR1 LNHDA and CDR2 SQIVND (reference sequence). J lost 1 base, V lost 2 bases, and 9 bases had no gene match. There are 17 residues in the CDR3. The receptor was derived from a woman aged 60-75 years with active COVID-19. V and J are TRBV19 and TRBJ2-3; 7 nucleotides line up with TRBD2. The specimen was peripheral blood. CDR3 DNA sequence: TGTGCCAGTAGTATACCCGGGGGGATAAAGGGCACAGATACGCAGTATTTT. Translating gives CASSIPGGIKGTDTQYF.